Below, 8 T cell receptor beta chains from the same sample are listed, as sequenced in a study of beta chain features in type 1 diabetes. For these receptors, no antigen is known. TCRB transcripts that were expressed got sequenced, as all of the isolated RNA had been reverse transcribed. Clones were sequenced by immunoSEQ multiplex PCR, and TCRdb holds only the in-frame ones, with some missing. The sample records around 70,000 clones, roughly half being singletons. General study findings and limits: Researchers report that Type 1 diabetes patients had moderately but significantly shorter TCRB CDR3s across all four CD4+ subsets.

The sample taken for sequencing was central memory CD4+ T cells from blood. The origin of the receptors is a man aged 30 to 39 with type 1 diabetes.

This CDR3 is CASSLWGQSEQYF. CDR3 in DNA: TGCGCCAGCAGCTTGTGGGGACAGAGCGAGCAGTACTTC. This chain joins TRBV5-1 and TRBJ2-5; TRBD1 matches 7 bases. The last part of the DNA fits TRBJ2-7 better; the J call may be wrong. This CDR3 has 13 residues. Germline CDR1 and CDR2: SGHRS and YFSETQ.

V is TRBV18 and J is TRBJ1-5; D ambiguous. The CDR3 has 13 amino acids. The germline V gene has CDR1 KGHSH and CDR2 LQKENI. The V end was cut by 6 bases, the J end by 7 bases, with 13 bases between. The DNA for the CDR3 is TGTGCCAGCTCCCTCCCGGGGAGCCAGCCCCAGCATTTT. Protein product: CASSLPGSQPQHF. Using reference TRBV18 and TRBJ1-5 for the parts outside the CDR3, the full variable domain is NAGVMQNPRHLVRRRGQEARLRCSPMKGHSHVYWYRQLPEEGLKFMVYLQKENIIDESGMPKERFSAEFPKEGPSILRIQQVVRGDSAAYFCASSLPGSQPQHFGDGTRLSIL.

V and J are TRBV2 and TRBJ1-1, with D possibly TRBD1 on 6 matching bases. Looked up from germline, CDR1 is SNHLY and CDR2 is FYNNEI. V gave up 7 bases and J gave up 4 bases, with 13 bases separating them. The length of the CDR3 is 13 residues. The CDR3 loop is CASKKTGPTEAFF. The CDR3 DNA sequence: TGTGCCAGCAAGAAGACAGGCCCCACTGAAGCTTTCTTT.

The V call is TRBV19, the J call TRBJ2-6; D is perhaps TRBD1 (5 bases). Germline V lookup: CDR1 LNHDA, CDR2 SQIVND (reference sequence). With 7 bases removed from V and 3 bases from J, the gap between germline ends came to 10 bases. CDR3 length: 14 residues. This CDR3 reads CASTDSGGANVLTF. CDR3 DNA: TGTGCCAGTACCGACAGTGGTGGGGCCAACGTCCTGACTTTC.

This sequence joins TRBV25-1 and TRBJ2-5; no definite D call. The CDR3 is made up of 14 amino acids. CDR1 and CDR2 from the germline V gene are MGHDK and SYGVNS. The V and J ends lost 5 bases and 3 bases respectively, with 13 bases between them. The CDR3 region is CASSKESRKETQYF. The CDR3 DNA follows: TGTGCCAGCAGTAAAGAGTCTAGAAAAGAGACCCAGTACTTC.

V gene TRBV11-3 combines with J gene TRBJ2-5; 9 positions match TRBD2. V lost 3 bases and J lost 2; bases outside the gene matches: 4. Germline-derived CDR1 and CDR2 are SGHNT and YENEEA. This CDR3 contains 15 residues. CDR3: CASSLGLAGQETQYF. CDR3 nucleotides: TGTGCCAGCAGCTTGGGTCTAGCGGGACAAGAGACCCAGTACTTC.

In DNA, the CDR3 is TGTGCCAGCAGCTTAGCGCCAGGGTCCCTAAGTCAGCCCCAGCATTTT. Translating it yields CASSLAPGSLSQPQHF. The chain employs TRBV7-6 and TRBJ1-5, with D possibly matching TRBD1 (5 bases). This CDR3 spans 16 amino acids. Germline values: CDR1 SGHVS, CDR2 FNYEAQ. V was clipped by 0 bases and J by 6 bases, with 15 bases between them.

V and J are TRBV18 and TRBJ1-4; the match to TRBD1 covers 10 bases. The J segment lost 7 bases and the V segment lost 3 bases, leaving 5 bases of the junction unmatched. CDR1 KGHSH and CDR2 LQKENI come from the germline V gene. The CDR3 runs 15 residues. The CDR3 is CASSPGQGGSEKLFF. CDR3 DNA: TGTGCCAGCTCACCCGGACAGGGGGGAAGTGAAAAACTGTTTTTT.